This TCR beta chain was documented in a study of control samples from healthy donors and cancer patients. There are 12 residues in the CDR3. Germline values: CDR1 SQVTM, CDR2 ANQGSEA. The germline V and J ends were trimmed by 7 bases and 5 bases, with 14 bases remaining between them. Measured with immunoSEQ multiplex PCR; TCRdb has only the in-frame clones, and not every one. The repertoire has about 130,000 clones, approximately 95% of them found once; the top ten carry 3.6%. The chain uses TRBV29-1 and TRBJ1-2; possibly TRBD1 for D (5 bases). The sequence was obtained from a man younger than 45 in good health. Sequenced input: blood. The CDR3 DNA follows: TGCAGCGCTGCCGGAGGGGTGTATGGCTACACCTTC. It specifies CSAAGGVYGYTF.